Here is one T cell receptor (beta chain) with its context. This sample was included in a study of blood T cell repertoires in COVID-19. Study-level information: The study drew acute and convalescent COVID-19 samples from the United States, Italy and Spain. PBMCs, B-cell-depleted T cells, or T cells provided the cDNA or gDNA that made up the material.

Seattle patients were enrolled during active infection and followed longitudinally. The germline V and J ends were trimmed by 4 bases and 0 bases, with 13 bases remaining between them. This CDR3 is 15 amino acids long. Germline V gene lookup returns CDR1 MNHEY and CDR2 SMNVEV (reference sequence). Per the original data handling: Amplification of reference gene primers provided the estimated nucleated cell counts. Sequencing was performed with immunoSEQ multiplex PCR; in TCRdb, only in-frame clones are kept and a portion is missing. That table is the source of V, J and clone size, and D and trimming were worked out from the DNA. The table records about 87,000 clones, about 85% of them present only once.

The receptor was isolated from a woman aged 80 or over with COVID-19, enrolled during active disease. This chain uses TRBV27 with TRBJ2-7; D gene ambiguous. Sequencing used peripheral blood. The CDR3 region has the DNA TGTGCCAGCAGTTACGGCGACTGGCACTCCTACGAGCAGTACTTC. It encodes CASSYGDWHSYEQYF.